Sequencing of this T cell receptor (beta chain) was carried out in a study of blood T cell repertoires in COVID-19. Data came from immunoSEQ multiplex PCR; TCRdb stores just in-frame clones and leaves some out. Of 50,000 to 70,000 clones listed, approximately 82% were seen once; the top ten hold 5.6%. The clonotype was recovered from a woman aged 55 to 70 with acute or convalescent COVID-19. Sequences were obtained from peripheral blood.

CDR3 nucleotides: TGTGCCAGCAGCACAGGGACCCAAGAGACCCAGTACTTC. The encoded protein is CASSTGTQETQYF. The rearrangement links TRBV9 to TRBJ2-5; D might be TRBD1 (6 bases). The CDR3 runs 13 residues. The V end was cut by 4 bases, the J end by 1 base, with 8 bases between. Germline V gene data show CDR1 as SGDLS and CDR2 as YYNGEE.